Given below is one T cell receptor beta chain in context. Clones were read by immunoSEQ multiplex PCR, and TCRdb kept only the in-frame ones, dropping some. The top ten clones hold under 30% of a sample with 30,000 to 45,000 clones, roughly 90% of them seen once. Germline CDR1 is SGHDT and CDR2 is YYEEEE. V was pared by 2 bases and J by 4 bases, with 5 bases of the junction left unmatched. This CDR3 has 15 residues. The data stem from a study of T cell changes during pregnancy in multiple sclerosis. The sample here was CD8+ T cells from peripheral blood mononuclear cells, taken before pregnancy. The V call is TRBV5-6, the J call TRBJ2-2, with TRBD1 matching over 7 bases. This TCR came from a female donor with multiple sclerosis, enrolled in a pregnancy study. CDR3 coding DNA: TGTGCCAGCAGCTTCGGGTCAGGGGGCACCGGGGAGCTGTTTTTT. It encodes CASSFGSGGTGELFF.